This paragraph covers one T cell receptor beta chain sequence. Germline-derived CDR1 and CDR2 are LGHDT and YNNKEL (reference sequence). The CDR3 extends over 16 amino acids. V was pared by 3 bases and J by 2 bases, with 14 bases between. This sample was taken from a study of blood T cell repertoires in COVID-19. Study at large: COVID-19 samples, acute and convalescent, were from the United States, Italy and Spain. T cells, B-cell-depleted T cells, or PBMCs provided the cDNA or gDNA that served as material.

Per the original data handling: Counts of nucleated cells, estimated from reference gene primer amplification, were obtained. Produced via immunoSEQ multiplex PCR; TCRdb's table is partial and in-frame only. That table furnishes V, J and clone size, whereas the DNA furnished D and trimming. The sample consists of a few hundred thousand clones, 90% of them appearing once. V usage is TRBV3-1 (or the pseudogene TRBV3-2) and J usage is TRBJ1-5; D call uncertain. Source material: PBMCs or T cells enriched from blood (not recorded which). The source of this sequence is a man in his late teens or twenties who had recovered from COVID-19. CDR3 bases: TGTGCCAGCAGCCATTCTCAGTTAGGAGGCAATCAGCCCCAGCATTTT. It encodes CASSHSQLGGNQPQHF.